What follows are 29 T cell receptor beta chains derived from one specimen sequenced in a study of blood T cell repertoires in COVID-19. Sequencing was performed with immunoSEQ multiplex PCR; in TCRdb, only in-frame clones are kept and a portion is missing. Of 250,000 to 300,000 clones listed, 80% to 95% were seen once; the top ten hold 0.95% to 1.3%. Source material: PBMCs or T cells enriched from blood (not recorded which). These receptors were obtained from a woman aged 30 to 39 who had recovered from COVID-19.

The CDR3 here is CASTTTGGEANVLTF. CDR3 sequence (DNA): TGCGCCAGCACCACCACGGGGGGTGAGGCCAACGTCCTGACTTTC. The chain recombines TRBV10-1 with TRBJ2-6; 7 nucleotides match TRBD2. The CDR3 loop spans 15 amino acids. Unmatched junction bases numbered 9, after V lost 7 bases and J lost 6 bases. The V gene's germline CDR1 is WNHNN and CDR2 SYGVQD (reference sequence).

V and J are TRBV10-3 and TRBJ2-2, with D tentatively TRBD2 (5 bases). The CDR3 length is 16 residues. Per the germline V gene, CDR1 is ENHRY and CDR2 is SYGVKD. V was clipped by 3 bases and J by 0 bases, with 11 bases between them. As DNA, the CDR3 is TGTGCCATCAGTGATATCGAGGGCGCGAACACCGGGGAGCTGTTTTTT. This sequence encodes CAISDIEGANTGELFF.

The J gene is TRBJ2-7, the V gene TRBV4-2; possibly TRBD2 for D (5 bases). Germline values: CDR1 LGHNA, CDR2 YNFKEQ. The CDR3 is 15 amino acids. The germline V and J ends were trimmed by 6 bases and 7 bases, with 22 bases remaining between them. CDR3 residues: CASRGSGIPETEQYF. The CDR3 nucleotides are TGTGCCAGCAGGGGATCCGGGATCCCAGAGACTGAGCAGTACTTC.

J is TRBJ2-5 and V is TRBV19; 9 bases are shared with TRBD2. There are 16 residues in the CDR3. Germline V CDR1 and CDR2: LNHDA, SQIVND (reference sequence). Unmatched junction bases numbered 11, after V lost 4 bases and J lost 5 bases. This CDR3 reads CASSTTSGPRGETQYF. The CDR3 DNA follows: TGTGCCAGTAGTACGACTAGCGGCCCTAGAGGGGAGACCCAGTACTTC. The complete variable domain, with remaining parts taken from reference TRBV19 and TRBJ2-5, reads DGGITQSPKYLFRKEGQNVTLSCEQNLNHDAMYWYRQDPGQGLRLIYYSQIVNDFQKGDIAEGYSVSREKKESFPLTVTSAQKNPTAFYLCASSTTSGPRGETQYFGPGTRLLVL.

This clone has ten or more counts. This sequence joins TRBV4-2 and TRBJ2-2; no firm D call. CDR1 and CDR2 (germline): LGHNA, YNFKEQ. This CDR3 contains 14 residues. V was cut by 0 bases and J by 6 bases, with 8 bases left in between. The CDR3 sequence: CASSQDSDPGELFF. DNA of the CDR3: TGTGCCAGCAGCCAAGATAGTGATCCCGGGGAGCTGTTTTTT.

The chain employs TRBV19 and TRBJ1-1, with 7 bases identical to TRBD1. This CDR3 region has 15 residues. With V trimmed by 3 bases and J by 3 bases, 7 bases remained unmatched. Germline assignment: CDR1 LNHDA and CDR2 SQIVND (reference sequence). CDR3 DNA: TGTGCCAGTAGTATGAAAGGGGACAGAGACACTGAAGCTTTCTTT. Amino acid sequence: CASSMKGDRDTEAFF.

The chain is built from TRBV7-2 and TRBJ1-3, with D unclear. The CDR3 runs to 14 residues. The ends were cut back, 4 bases at V and 2 bases at J, with 9 bases in the middle. From germline, CDR1 is SGHTA and CDR2 FQGNSA. CDR3 sequence: CASSSDRAGNTIYF. The CDR3 region has the DNA TGTGCCAGCAGCTCAGATCGGGCTGGAAACACCATATATTTT.

The chain links TRBV9 to TRBJ2-1, with 7 nucleotides matching TRBD1. Germline loops: CDR1 SGDLS, CDR2 YYNGEE. The CDR3 totals 18 residues. Trimming at V came to 3 bases and at J to 2 bases, leaving 14 bases not matched to a gene. As DNA, the CDR3 is TGTGCCAGCAGCGAACGAGGACAGGCCTTAGATCCCTACAATGAGCAGTTCTTC. As protein: CASSERGQALDPYNEQFF.

The CDR3 loop is CASSLTTNEQFF. In DNA, the CDR3 is TGTGCCAGCAGCTTGACAACGAATGAGCAGTTCTTC. This chain joins TRBV5-4 and TRBJ2-1; D gene uncertain. The CDR3 has 12 residues. V lost 1 base to trimming and J lost 7 bases, with 6 bases between them. The V gene's germline CDR1 is SGHNT and CDR2 YYREEE (reference sequence).

V gene TRBV2 combines with J gene TRBJ2-7; 13 bases align to TRBD2. V shed 9 bases and J 4 bases; nucleotides not matched to a gene: 3. Germline lookup yields CDR1 SNHLY and CDR2 FYNNEI. The CDR3 runs 13 residues. The CDR3 loop reads CARGLAGEYEQYF. Here the CDR3 DNA reads TGTGCCAGAGGACTAGCGGGAGAGTACGAGCAGTACTTC.

This rearrangement joins TRBV5-6 to TRBJ1-4; D is possibly TRBD1 (5 bases). Trimming stripped 1 base from V and 6 bases from J, with 10 bases between. Germline values: CDR1 SGHDT, CDR2 YYEEEE. The CDR3 loop spans 14 amino acids. CDR3 in amino acids: CASSLMGPDEKLFF. The DNA for the CDR3 is TGTGCCAGCAGCTTGATGGGGCCCGATGAAAAACTGTTTTTT.

This clone was detected only a few times. The CDR3 sequence: CASLRAGTGELFF. The CDR3 DNA reads TGTGCCAGCCTTCGCGCGGGGACCGGGGAGCTGTTTTTT. V and J are TRBV28 and TRBJ2-2, with D possibly being TRBD2 (6 bases). Germline V lookup: CDR1 MDHEN, CDR2 SYDVKM. CDR3 length: 13 residues. The germline V and J ends were trimmed by 8 bases and 5 bases, with 12 bases remaining between them.

The chain carries TRBV29-1 and TRBJ1-2; TRBD1 matches 7 bases. V dropped 8 bases and J dropped 8; count of bases not matched to a gene: 8. CDR1 and CDR2 (germline): SQVTM, ANQGSEA. This CDR3 comprises 11 residues. CDR3 sequence (DNA): TGCAGCTCGCAGGGGGGCAACGGCTACACCTTC. Its translation: CSSQGGNGYTF.

The rearrangement uses TRBV19 and TRBJ2-1, with 10 positions matching TRBD2. This CDR3 region has 19 residues. The junction had 21 bases not matched to a gene; V was cut back by 10 bases and J by 3 bases. Looked up from germline, CDR1 is LNHDA and CDR2 is SQIVND (reference sequence). The CDR3: CATRSGRASWARGYNEQFF. CDR3 in DNA: TGTGCCACCAGGAGCGGGAGGGCGTCGTGGGCTAGGGGCTACAATGAGCAGTTCTTC.

The chain has TRBV6-4 and TRBJ2-3, with 8 bases fitting TRBD1. The CDR3 has 14 residues. The germline gives CDR1 MRHNA, CDR2 SNTAGT. The junction had 4 bases not matched to a gene; V was cut back by 6 bases and J by 2 bases. CDR3 in amino acids: CASSQDRATDTQYF. The CDR3 nucleotides are TGTGCCAGCAGCCAGGACAGGGCCACAGATACGCAGTATTTT.

This clone came up a few times. The chain carries TRBV30 and TRBJ1-1; a possible D gene is TRBD1 (5 bases). This CDR3 is 14 amino acids long. Deletions cut 1 base from V and 10 bases from J, with 19 bases between. The V gene's germline CDR1 is GTSNPN and CDR2 SVGIG (reference sequence). The CDR3 coding sequence is TGTGCCTGGAGTGGGACCGGGACTCAGTACGCAGCTTTCTTT. As protein: CAWSGTGTQYAAFF.

This sequence joins TRBV4-1 and TRBJ2-1; D ambiguous. Trimming stripped 0 bases from V and 5 bases from J, with 14 bases between. CDR3 size: 16 residues. CDR1 MGHRA and CDR2 YSYEKL come from the germline V gene. CDR3 nucleotide sequence: TGCGCCAGCAGCCAAGAGTCTCCGAATACACACAATGAGCAGTTCTTC. Amino acids: CASSQESPNTHNEQFF.

The CDR3 DNA is TGCGCCAGCAGCGCCCCCGGGACAGGGAATGGCTACACCTTC. Amino acids: CASSAPGTGNGYTF. V and J are TRBV5-1 and TRBJ1-2, with 9 bases matching TRBD1. The germline V gene encodes CDR1 SGHRS and CDR2 YFSETQ. This CDR3 comprises 14 residues. Losses at the gene ends were 4 bases for V and 6 bases for J; bases not matched to a gene: 7.

The gene calls are TRBV6-5 and TRBJ1-6; D might be TRBD1 (5 bases). The germline CDR1 and CDR2 sequences are MNHEY and SVGAGI. Trimming took 2 bases from V and 9 from J, leaving 11 bases between them. The CDR3 is 14 amino acids. CDR3 loop: CASSYAGMGSPLHF. Here the CDR3 DNA reads TGTGCCAGCAGTTACGCAGGGATGGGTTCACCCCTCCACTTT.

J is TRBJ2-2 and V is TRBV27, with a tentative D call TRBD1 (6 bases). Trimming pared 0 bases from V and 7 bases from J, leaving 9 bases between. CDR1 MNHEY and CDR2 SMNVEV come from the germline V gene (reference sequence). The CDR3 covers 14 residues. CDR3: CASSLSGAVGELFF. CDR3 nucleotides: TGTGCCAGCAGTTTATCGGGGGCAGTCGGGGAGCTGTTTTTT.

This clone has only one observation. This chain connects TRBV19 to TRBJ1-5; D is perhaps TRBD1 (5 bases). Germline V gives CDR1 LNHDA, CDR2 SQIVND (reference sequence). V was trimmed by 6 bases and J by 5 bases, leaving 14 bases between them. The CDR3 covers 14 residues. The CDR3 region is CASRPTENYQPQHF. As DNA, the CDR3 is TGTGCCAGTAGACCGACAGAGAACTATCAGCCCCAGCATTTT.

CDR3 DNA: TGTGCCAGCAGCCCAACAGAACGCCACACTGAAGCTTTCTTT. Amino acid sequence: CASSPTERHTEAFF. The J gene is TRBJ1-1, the V gene TRBV9; D is ambiguous. CDR3 length: 14 residues. Germline-derived CDR1 and CDR2 are SGDLS and YYNGEE. The V and J ends lost 4 bases and 3 bases respectively, with 13 bases between them.

The rearrangement uses TRBV30 and TRBJ2-1; D is unclear. There are 13 residues in the CDR3. Trimming shortened V by 7 bases and J by 1 base, and 11 bases separated the two germline ends. CDR1 is GTSNPN, CDR2 SVGIG, per germline (reference sequence). CDR3 in amino acids: CAFHLGSYNEQFF. The CDR3 bases are TGTGCCTTCCACCTCGGGTCCTACAATGAGCAGTTCTTC.

The chain employs TRBV11-2 and TRBJ2-3; perhaps TRBD1 as D (5 bases). The CDR3 spans 14 residues. Germline assignment: CDR1 SGHAT and CDR2 FQNNGV. Between the trimmed V and J ends, which lost 1 base and 8 bases, there was a span of 13 bases. The CDR3: CASSLANLQGTQYF. The CDR3 DNA follows: TGTGCCAGCAGCTTAGCCAATCTTCAGGGTACGCAGTATTTT. Full variable domain (remainder filled in from reference TRBV11-2 and TRBJ2-3): EAGVAQSPRYKIIEKRQSVAFWCNPISGHATLYWYQQILGQGPKLLIQFQNNGVVDDSQLPKDRFSAERLKGVDSTLKIQPAKLEDSAVYLCASSLANLQGTQYFGPGTRLTVL.

V and J are TRBV6-5 and TRBJ1-5; tentatively, D is TRBD1 (6 bases). The CDR3 is 15 residues long. Germline V gene data show CDR1 as MNHEY and CDR2 as SVGAGI. Trimming took 5 bases from V and 5 from J, leaving 16 bases between them. The CDR3 reads CASSRGILRYQPQHF. For the CDR3, the DNA is TGTGCCAGCAGTAGGGGGATCTTGAGGTATCAGCCCCAGCATTTT.

The V and J genes are TRBV5-6 and TRBJ1-5, with 8 bases fitting TRBD1. V trimming: 4 bases; J trimming: 9 bases; junction bases outside the gene matches: 9. In germline, CDR1 is SGHDT, CDR2 YYEEEE. The CDR3 consists of 14 residues. The CDR3 loop reads CASSRDRGGGPQHF. The CDR3 region has the DNA TGTGCCAGCAGCCGAGACAGGGGAGGCGGGCCCCAGCATTTT.

V is TRBV5-1 and J is TRBJ2-2; 13 nucleotides align to TRBD2. The CDR3 consists of 19 residues. With 0 bases clipped from V and 4 bases from J, the junction kept 9 bases outside the gene matches. The V gene's germline CDR1 is SGHRS and CDR2 YFSETQ. The CDR3 coding sequence is TGCGCCAGCAGCTTGGCCTTGACTAGCGGGAGGTCGAGCACCGGGGAGCTGTTTTTT. It translates to CASSLALTSGRSSTGELFF.

The chain uses TRBV15 and TRBJ1-5; a weak D match, TRBD1 (5 bases). The germline V and J ends were trimmed by 0 bases and 9 bases, with 12 bases remaining between them. The CDR3 spans 14 residues. Germline V gene sequence: CDR1 LNHNV, CDR2 YYDKDF (reference sequence). CDR3 residues: CATSRDLTGGPQHF. CDR3 DNA sequence: TGTGCCACCAGCAGAGATCTCACGGGGGGGCCCCAGCATTTT.

This chain uses TRBV19 with TRBJ1-4; TRBD1 matches at 7 bases. The CDR3 spans 14 residues. The V gene's germline CDR1 is LNHDA and CDR2 SQIVND (reference sequence). After removal of 5 bases from V and 8 bases from J, the junction contained 8 bases not matched to a gene. In DNA, the CDR3 is TGTGCCAGTAGTCCCCAGGCGACAGGGGAAAAACTGTTTTTT. Translation: CASSPQATGEKLFF.